The 4 T cell receptor beta chains listed next were all sequenced from one sample in a study of response to subunit inactivated influenza vaccine. TCRdb processed the RT-PCR reads anew with MiXCR; each CDR3 protein has one entry. The table records about 190,000 distinct CDR3 sequences, approximately 15% of them present only once. This sample comprised CD8+ T cells sorted from PBMCs, obtained 4 to 6 days after vaccination. The receptors were sampled from a man aged 45-65 years who received an inactivated influenza vaccine.

The rearrangement uses TRBV30 and TRBJ2-1; 8 bases fit TRBD2. CDR1 GTSNPN and CDR2 SVGIG come from the germline V gene (reference sequence). Trimming at V came to 3 bases and at J to 7 bases, leaving 2 bases not matched to a gene. The CDR3 contains 12 residues. The CDR3, as DNA: TGTGCCTGGAGCCCTAGCGGGAATGAGCAGTTCTTC. It encodes CAWSPSGNEQFF.

V is TRBV20-1 and J is TRBJ2-7, with 10 nucleotides matching TRBD2. J was trimmed by 6 bases and V by 0 bases; bases with no gene match: 14. The CDR3 consists of 17 residues. Germline assignment: CDR1 DFQATT and CDR2 SNEGSKA (reference sequence). Here the CDR3 reads CSARDFYGLAGESEQYF. As DNA, the CDR3 is TGCAGTGCTAGAGATTTTTATGGGCTAGCGGGGGAGTCCGAGCAGTACTTC.

The chain couples TRBV20-1 to TRBJ2-1; 14 bases align to TRBD2. CDR1 DFQATT and CDR2 SNEGSKA come from the germline V gene (reference sequence). The J segment lost 3 bases and the V segment lost 0 bases, leaving 7 bases of the junction unmatched. This CDR3 has 18 residues. CDR3: CSAREGGLAGGNYNEQFF. The CDR3 coding sequence is TGCAGTGCTAGAGAAGGTGGACTAGCGGGAGGTAACTACAATGAGCAGTTCTTC.

This clonotype was seen a handful of times. The V call is TRBV29-1, the J call TRBJ2-5; D unresolved. The CDR3 runs to 15 residues. Trimming left V 4 bases short and J 1 base short, with 16 bases between. CDR1 SQVTM and CDR2 ANQGSEA come from the germline V gene. The CDR3 reads CSVVPRQTPQETQYF. The DNA of the CDR3 is TGCAGCGTTGTTCCCAGGCAGACCCCCCAAGAGACCCAGTACTTC.